This TCR beta chain derives from a study of radiotherapy plus CTLA-4 blockade in lung cancer. Study-wide context: Objective responses were documented in around 20% of patients, with disease control in about 28%.

The study gave focal radiation plus ipilimumab CTLA-4 blockade to patients with chemo-refractory metastatic non-small-cell lung cancer. On this clone itself: What it binds is unknown.

TCRdb keeps only in-frame clones here, not all; method: immunoSEQ multiplex PCR. The sample includes tens of thousands of clones, around 77% seen only once; the top ten take approximately 11%. CDR3 length: 15 amino acids. The germline CDR1 and CDR2 sequences are SGHNT and YYREEE (reference sequence). Trimming at V came to 3 bases and at J to 2 bases, leaving 4 bases not matched to a gene. General observations from the study: The study found tumor-derived TCR clones expanded in blood after radiotherapy plus ipilimumab. Early blood T cell clone dynamics reportedly forecast response best, with interferon-beta.

Sequenced material: peripheral blood, taken from a patient treated with radiotherapy plus ipilimumab. This sequence joins TRBV5-4 and TRBJ2-2, with TRBD1 matching 7 bases. The origin of this receptor is a human donor with non-small cell lung cancer who had stable disease on radiotherapy plus ipilimumab. Here the CDR3 DNA reads TGTGCCAGCAGCTCCAGACAGGGAAACACCGGGGAGCTGTTTTTT. Translating it yields CASSSRQGNTGELFF.